The 3 T cell receptor beta chains below come from one sample, sequenced in a study of CD8 T cells in Susac syndrome. Random hexamers were used to reverse transcribe the RNA input (about 0.45 to 1 ug). TCRdb ran MiXCR on the immunoSEQ multiplex PCR reads and lists one entry per CDR3 protein. The profile covers more than 150,000 distinct CDR3 sequences, with 90% to 97% appearing a single time and 0.12% taken by the ten largest. The sample was CD4+ T cells from PBMCs. These receptors were obtained from a human donor with Susac syndrome.

V usage is TRBV28 and J usage is TRBJ2-1, with TRBD1 matching over 9 bases. Germline V gene lookup returns CDR1 MDHEN and CDR2 SYDVKM. Losses at the gene ends were 2 bases for V and 2 bases for J; bases not matched to a gene: 4. The CDR3 is 16 residues long. CDR3 protein: CASSLPGTGTYNEQFF. The CDR3 DNA is TGTGCCAGCAGTTTACCCGGGACAGGGACCTACAATGAGCAGTTCTTC. Full variable domain (outside the CDR3, taken from reference TRBV28 and TRBJ2-1): DVKVTQSSRYLVKRTGEKVFLECVQDMDHENMFWYRQDPGLGLRLIYFSYDVKMKEKGDIPEGYSVSREKKERFSLILESASTNQTSMYLCASSLPGTGTYNEQFFGPGTRLTVL.

J is TRBJ2-1 and V is TRBV2; 9 bases agree with TRBD2. CDR1 and CDR2 (germline): SNHLY, FYNNEI. The CDR3 totals 15 residues. The V gene end was trimmed by 3 bases and the J gene end by 8 bases; junction bases not matched to a gene: 8. The CDR3 here is CASSDGGGVSDEQFF. As DNA, the CDR3 is TGTGCCAGCAGTGATGGCGGGGGGGTTAGCGATGAGCAGTTCTTC.

This sequence joins TRBV30 and TRBJ1-3; D may be TRBD1 (6 bases). The CDR3 covers 12 residues. Germline CDR1 is GTSNPN and CDR2 is SVGIG (reference sequence). V gave up 5 bases and J gave up 1 base, with 6 bases separating them. For the CDR3, the DNA is TGTGCCTGGGGACAGTCTGGAAACACCATATATTTT. This sequence encodes CAWGQSGNTIYF.